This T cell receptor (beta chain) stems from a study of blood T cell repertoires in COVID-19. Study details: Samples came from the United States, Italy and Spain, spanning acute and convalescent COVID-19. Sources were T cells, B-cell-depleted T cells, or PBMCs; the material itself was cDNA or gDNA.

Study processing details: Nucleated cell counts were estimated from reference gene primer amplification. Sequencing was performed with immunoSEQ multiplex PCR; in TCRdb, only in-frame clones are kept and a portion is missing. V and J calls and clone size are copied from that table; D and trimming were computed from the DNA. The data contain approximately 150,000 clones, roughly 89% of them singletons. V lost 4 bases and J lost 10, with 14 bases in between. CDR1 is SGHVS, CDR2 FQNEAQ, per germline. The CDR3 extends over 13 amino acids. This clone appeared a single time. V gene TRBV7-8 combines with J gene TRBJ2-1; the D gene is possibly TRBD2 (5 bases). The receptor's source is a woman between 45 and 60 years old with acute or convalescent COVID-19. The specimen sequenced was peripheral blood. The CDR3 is CASSYGLEREQFF. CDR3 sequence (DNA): TGTGCCAGCAGCTATGGACTGGAGAGGGAGCAGTTCTTC.